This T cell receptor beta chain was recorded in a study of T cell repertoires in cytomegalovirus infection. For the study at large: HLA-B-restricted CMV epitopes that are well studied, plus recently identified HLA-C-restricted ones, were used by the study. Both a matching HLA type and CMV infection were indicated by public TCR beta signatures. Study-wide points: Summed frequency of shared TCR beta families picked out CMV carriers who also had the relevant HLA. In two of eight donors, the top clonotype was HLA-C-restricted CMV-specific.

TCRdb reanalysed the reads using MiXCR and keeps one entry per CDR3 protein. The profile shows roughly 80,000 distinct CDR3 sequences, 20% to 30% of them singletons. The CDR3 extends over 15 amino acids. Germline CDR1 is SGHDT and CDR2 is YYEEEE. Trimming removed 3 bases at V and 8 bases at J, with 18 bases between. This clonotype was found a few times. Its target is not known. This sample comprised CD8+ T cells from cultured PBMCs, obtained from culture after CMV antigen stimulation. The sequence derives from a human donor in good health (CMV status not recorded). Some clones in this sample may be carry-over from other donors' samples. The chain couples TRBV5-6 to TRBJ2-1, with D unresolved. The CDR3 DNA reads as TGTGCCAGCAGCTCCCTAGGCCTATCGGTTGATGAGCAGTTCTTC. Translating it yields CASSSLGLSVDEQFF. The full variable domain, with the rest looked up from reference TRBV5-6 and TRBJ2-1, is DAGVTQSPTHLIKTRGQQVTLRCSPKSGHDTVSWYQQALGQGPQFIFQYYEEEERQRGNFPDRFSGHQFPNYSSELNVNALLLGDSALYLCASSSLGLSVDEQFFGPGTRLTVL.